Listed below are T cell receptor beta chains from one sample, sequenced in a study of blood T cell repertoires in COVID-19. Measured with immunoSEQ multiplex PCR; TCRdb has only the in-frame clones, and not every one. Found here are tens of thousands of clones, approximately 79% of them singletons; the top ten hold 15% to 20%. What was sequenced was peripheral blood. These receptors were obtained from an older man with active COVID-19. Both conserved end residues are part of each CDR3. The D gene is left open where the match is weak. Size tells how often a clone was seen (once, few, many) or the class of an expanded clone, and some rows leave it out.

clone size	V gene	D gene	J gene	CDR3 protein	CDR3 DNA
.	TRBV6-2/TRBV6-3	.	TRBJ2-7	CASSTQYYEQYF	TGTGCCAGCAGTACACAATACTACGAGCAGTACTTC
.	TRBV6-5	.	TRBJ2-2	CASSPVNTGSGELFF	TGTGCCAGCAGCCCAGTGAACACGGGGTCCGGGGAGCTGTTTTTT
.	TRBV10-3	TRBD2	TRBJ2-1	CAISERDYNNEQFF	TGTGCCATCAGTGAGCGGGACTATAACAATGAGCAGTTCTTC
.	TRBV29-1	TRBD1	TRBJ1-2	CSSKTGSSWGYTF	TGCAGCTCAAAGACAGGGTCATCGTGGGGCTACACCTTC
.	TRBV7-3	TRBD1	TRBJ2-1	CASSLTGTGGRWPYNEQFF	TGTGCCAGCAGCTTAACCGGGACAGGGGGCCGTTGGCCCTACAATGAGCAGTTCTTC
.	TRBV5-6	.	TRBJ2-5	CASSLERWAQETQYF	TGTGCCAGCAGCTTGGAACGGTGGGCCCAGGAGACCCAGTACTTC
.	TRBV19	TRBD1	TRBJ1-6	CASSRQGLNNSPLHF	TGTGCCAGTAGTCGACAGGGCCTAAATAATTCACCCCTCCACTTT
once	TRBV27	TRBD2	TRBJ2-1	CASSTRLAGVFRNEQFF	TGTGCCAGCAGTACCCGACTAGCGGGAGTTTTTCGCAATGAGCAGTTCTTC
few	TRBV7-2	.	TRBJ1-1	CASSLTGNTEAFF	TGTGCCAGCAGCTTGACAGGGAACACTGAAGCTTTCTTT
.	TRBV4-1	.	TRBJ1-3	CASSQTPGAVSGNTIYF	TGCGCCAGCAGCCAAACGCCAGGGGCCGTCTCTGGAAACACCATATATTTT
.	TRBV7-3	TRBD2	TRBJ2-5	CASSFHAGEETQYF	TGTGCCAGCAGCTTCCACGCGGGGGAAGAGACCCAGTACTTC
.	TRBV28	.	TRBJ1-3	CATLYTDSGNTIYF	TGTGCCACCCTCTATACAGACTCTGGAAACACCATATATTTT
.	TRBV6-6	.	TRBJ2-5	CASSPVRETQYF	TGTGCCAGCAGCCCCGTTCGGGAGACCCAGTACTTC
medium-sized	TRBV27	TRBD1	TRBJ1-2	CASSPASTGGAGPHGYTF	TGTGCCAGCAGTCCAGCGTCGACAGGGGGCGCGGGTCCTCATGGCTACACCTTC
.	TRBV15	TRBD2	TRBJ2-3	CATRQREVDTQYF	TGTGCCACCCGTCAGCGGGAGGTAGATACGCAGTATTTT
.	TRBV18	TRBD1	TRBJ2-3	CASSPRTGPGSGTDTQYF	TGTGCCAGCTCACCAAGGACAGGGCCCGGGAGTGGCACAGATACGCAGTATTTT
.	TRBV7-3	TRBD1	TRBJ2-1	CASSSTGGGEQFF	TGTGCCAGCAGCTCGACAGGGGGAGGTGAGCAGTTCTTC
few	TRBV11-2	.	TRBJ2-1	CASSLPGSRNEQFF	TGTGCCAGCAGCTTACCCGGGTCCCGCAATGAGCAGTTCTTC
.	TRBV7-3	.	TRBJ2-3	CASSLIGGGEPITDTQYF	TGTGCCAGCAGCTTAATAGGGGGAGGGGAACCGATCACAGATACGCAGTATTTT
.	TRBV19	.	TRBJ2-1	CASSIDPVGGGRYNEQFF	TGTGCCAGTAGTATAGATCCAGTGGGGGGGGGCCGTTACAATGAGCAGTTCTTC
.	TRBV29-1	TRBD2	TRBJ2-1	CSVEGLAEKSYNEQFF	TGCAGCGTTGAGGGCCTAGCGGAAAAGTCCTACAATGAGCAGTTCTTC
.	TRBV2	.	TRBJ2-5	CASIGGSQETQYF	TGTGCCAGCATCGGGGGAAGCCAAGAGACCCAGTACTTC
.	TRBV27	TRBD1	TRBJ2-7	CASSLKDRVGSYEQYF	TGTGCCAGCAGTTTAAAGGACAGGGTTGGGTCCTACGAGCAGTACTTC
.	TRBV25-1	TRBD1	TRBJ1-5	CASSGDSLNLNQPQHF	TGTGCCAGCAGTGGGGACAGCCTAAACCTGAATCAGCCCCAGCATTTT
.	TRBV3-1/TRBV3-2	TRBD2	TRBJ2-3	CASSQSGGGASDTQYF	TGTGCCAGCAGCCAATCCGGCGGGGGGGCTTCAGATACGCAGTATTTT
.	TRBV6-5	.	TRBJ1-1	CASTLRLSNTEAFF	TGTGCCAGCACCCTCAGGCTTTCGAACACTGAAGCTTTCTTT
.	TRBV6-5	.	TRBJ2-6	CASSYHGSGANVLTF	TGTGCCAGCAGTTACCACGGTTCTGGGGCCAACGTCCTGACTTTC
.	TRBV24-1	TRBD1	TRBJ1-5	CATSELGQGGNQPQHF	TGTGCCACCAGTGAACTTGGACAGGGGGGCAATCAGCCCCAGCATTTT
.	TRBV12-3/TRBV12-4	.	TRBJ2-7	CASSSGPREQYF	TGTGCCAGCAGTTCGGGTCCCCGCGAGCAGTACTTC
.	TRBV28	.	TRBJ1-5	CASTSGHGNQPQHF	TGTGCCAGCACCTCGGGACACGGCAATCAGCCCCAGCATTTT
.	TRBV4-3	.	TRBJ1-2	CASSQDRTDYGYTF	TGCGCCAGCAGCCAAGATCGGACAGATTATGGCTACACCTTC
.	TRBV6-5	TRBD1	TRBJ1-1	CASTSTGVNTEAFF	TGTGCCAGCACCTCGACAGGGGTGAACACTGAAGCTTTCTTT
.	TRBV9	TRBD1	TRBJ1-1	CASSLGTALLNTEAFF	TGTGCCAGCAGCCTCGGGACAGCACTTCTGAACACTGAAGCTTTCTTT
once	TRBV12-3/TRBV12-4	TRBD2	TRBJ2-7	CASSLAGGNEQYF	TGTGCCAGCAGTTTAGCGGGAGGGAACGAGCAGTACTTC
.	TRBV5-5	TRBD1	TRBJ2-7	CASSPAGQGYEQYF	TGTGCCAGCAGCCCTGCGGGACAGGGATACGAGCAGTACTTC
.	TRBV7-9	.	TRBJ1-3	CASSSGGAGNTIYF	TGTGCCAGCAGCTCCGGGGGGGCTGGAAACACCATATATTTT
.	TRBV5-6	.	TRBJ2-2	CASSLLAHANTGELFF	TGTGCCAGCAGCTTATTAGCGCACGCGAACACCGGGGAGCTGTTTTTT
.	TRBV5-1	TRBD2	TRBJ2-3	CASSPGGVADTQYF	TGCGCCAGCAGCCCCGGGGGGGTGGCAGATACGCAGTATTTT
.	TRBV6-6	.	TRBJ2-7	CASSYSTGSGYEQYF	TGTGCCAGCAGTTACTCGACGGGGTCCGGCTACGAGCAGTACTTC
.	TRBV28	.	TRBJ2-1	CASSLHRSSYNEQFF	TGTGCCAGCAGTTTACACAGAAGCTCCTACAATGAGCAGTTCTTC
.	TRBV7-9	TRBD2	TRBJ2-1	CASSSRGVPYNEQFF	TGTGCCAGCAGCTCCCGGGGGGTCCCATACAATGAGCAGTTCTTC
.	TRBV7-3	.	TRBJ2-1	CASSLMADEQFF	TGTGCCAGCAGCTTAATGGCCGATGAGCAGTTCTTC
once	TRBV19	TRBD1	TRBJ1-1	CASRDRARDTEAFF	TGTGCCAGTAGGGACAGGGCCCGGGACACTGAAGCTTTCTTT
.	TRBV6-2/TRBV6-3	TRBD2	TRBJ2-3	CASSDAGTSGVDTQYF	TGTGCCAGCAGTGACGCCGGGACTAGCGGGGTAGATACGCAGTATTTT
.	TRBV6-5	.	TRBJ1-3	CASMRQAPGGNTIYF	TGTGCCAGCATGAGACAGGCCCCTGGTGGAAACACCATATATTTT
.	TRBV18	TRBD1	TRBJ1-1	CASSRTGRTEAFF	TGTGCCAGCTCAAGGACAGGGAGAACTGAAGCTTTCTTT
.	TRBV3-1/TRBV3-2	.	TRBJ2-1	CASRETLASSYNEQFF	TGTGCCAGCAGAGAGACCCTAGCCTCCTCCTACAATGAGCAGTTCTTC
.	TRBV9	TRBD1	TRBJ2-3	CASSVGTRDRSRTDTQYF	TGTGCCAGCAGCGTAGGCACCCGGGACAGGTCTCGCACAGATACGCAGTATTTT